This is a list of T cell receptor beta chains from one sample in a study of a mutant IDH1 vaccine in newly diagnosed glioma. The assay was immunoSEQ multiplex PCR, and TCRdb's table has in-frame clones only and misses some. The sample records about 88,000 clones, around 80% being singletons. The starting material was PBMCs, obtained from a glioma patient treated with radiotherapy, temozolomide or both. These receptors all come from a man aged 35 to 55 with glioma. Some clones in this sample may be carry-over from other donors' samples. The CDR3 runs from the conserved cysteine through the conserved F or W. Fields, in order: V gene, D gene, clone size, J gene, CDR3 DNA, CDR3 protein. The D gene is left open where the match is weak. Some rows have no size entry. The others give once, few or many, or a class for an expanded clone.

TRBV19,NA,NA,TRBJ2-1,TGTGCCAGTAGTATAGCTCCAGCGGCAAGCTCCTACAATGAGCAGTTCTTC,CASSIAPAASSYNEQFF
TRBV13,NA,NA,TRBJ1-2,TGTGCCAGCAGCTTGGGCAGGGCCTACTATGGCTACACCTTC,CASSLGRAYYGYTF
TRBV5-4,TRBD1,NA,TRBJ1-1,TGTGCCAGCAGCCCACTGGGGGGACAGATCAACACTGAAGCTTTCTTT,CASSPLGGQINTEAFF
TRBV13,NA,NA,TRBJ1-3,TGTGCCAGCAGCTCATACAGCCTTGGCTCTGGAAACACCATATATTTT,CASSSYSLGSGNTIYF
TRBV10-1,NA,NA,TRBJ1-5,TGCGCCAGCAGTGAGTTTACAGGGTTAAATCAGCCCCAGCATTTT,CASSEFTGLNQPQHF
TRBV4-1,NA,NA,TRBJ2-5,TGCGCCAGCAGCCCAGAGGACAGCCCGCGGGAGACCCAGTACTTC,CASSPEDSPRETQYF
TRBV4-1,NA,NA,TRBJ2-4,TGCGCCAGCAGCCAAGTTGGCTGGTTGGGGGTTCAGTACTTC,CASSQVGWLGVQYF
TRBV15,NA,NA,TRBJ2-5,TGTGCCACCAGCAGAACGACAGAATACCAAGAGACCCAGTACTTC,CATSRTTEYQETQYF
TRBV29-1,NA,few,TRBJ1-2,TGCAGCGTTGCGGGGGTCTATGGCTACACCTTC,CSVAGVYGYTF
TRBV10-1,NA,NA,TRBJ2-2,TGCGCCAGCAGTGATGAACCTCCGAACACCGGGGAGCTGTTTTTT,CASSDEPPNTGELFF
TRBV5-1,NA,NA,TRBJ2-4,TGCGCCAGCAGCGCTCAGCTCGCCTTAGCCAAAAACATTCAGTACTTC,CASSAQLALAKNIQYF
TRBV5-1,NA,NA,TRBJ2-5,TGCGCCAGCAGCTCGGGGGTAGTTTTTCGTGAGACCCAGTACTTC,CASSSGVVFRETQYF
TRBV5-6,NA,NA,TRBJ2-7,TGTGCCAGCAGCTTGGTTGTCACTAGCTACGAGCAGTACTTC,CASSLVVTSYEQYF
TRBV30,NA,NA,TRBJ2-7,TGTGCCTGGAGTGTAGCAACCTACGAGCAGTACTTC,CAWSVATYEQYF
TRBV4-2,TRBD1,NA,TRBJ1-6,TGTGCTAGCAGCCAAGATTTCTGGGACAGGGGTTCACCCCTCCACTTT,CASSQDFWDRGSPLHF
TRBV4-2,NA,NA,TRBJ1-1,TGTGCCAGCAGCCAAGGGGGCAGGGCGGGCACTGAAGCTTTCTTT,CASSQGGRAGTEAFF
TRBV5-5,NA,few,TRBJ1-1,TGTGCCAGCAGCCCGGAGTGGACTGAAGCTTTCTTT,CASSPEWTEAFF
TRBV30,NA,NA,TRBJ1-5,TGTGCCTGGAGGGAAGAAGTGGGTCAGCCCCAGCATTTT,CAWREEVGQPQHF
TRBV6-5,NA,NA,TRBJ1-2,TGTGCCAGCAGCCTAACTGTGAACTATGGCTACACCTTC,CASSLTVNYGYTF
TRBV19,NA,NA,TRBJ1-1,TGTGCCAGTAGTAACCTGCAGCCCCTCGTCCCTGAAGCTTTCTTT,CASSNLQPLVPEAFF
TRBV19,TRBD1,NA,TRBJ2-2,TGTGCCAGTAGTCTCCGGACAGGGGCGAACACCGGGGAGCTGTTTTTT,CASSLRTGANTGELFF
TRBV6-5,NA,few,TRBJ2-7,TGTGCCAGCCGGATCGGCCCTTCCTACGAGCAGTACTTC,CASRIGPSYEQYF
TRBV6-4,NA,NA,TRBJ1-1,TGTGCCAGCAGGGATACGGACAAGAACACTGAAGCTTTCTTT,CASRDTDKNTEAFF
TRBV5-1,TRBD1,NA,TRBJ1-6,TGCGCCAGCAGCCAGCGACAGGGCGTTGGATCACCCCTCCACTTT,CASSQRQGVGSPLHF
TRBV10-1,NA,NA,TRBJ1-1,TGCGCCAGCAGTCCGGGACAGAACACTGAAGCTTTCTTT,CASSPGQNTEAFF
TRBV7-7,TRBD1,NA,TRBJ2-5,TGTGCTAGCAGCTTAACAGGGGGTCAAGAGACCCAGTACTTC,CASSLTGGQETQYF
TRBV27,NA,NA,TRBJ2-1,TGTGCCACCATGGGCCACGGGGGCTACAATGAGCAGTTCTTC,CATMGHGGYNEQFF
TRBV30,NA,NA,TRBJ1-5,TGTGCCTGGAAGGGCAGGTCCAATCAGCCCCAGCATTTT,CAWKGRSNQPQHF
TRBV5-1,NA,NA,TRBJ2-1,TGCGCCAGCAGCTCCTCCGGGGGCCGGTACAATGAGCAGTTCTTC,CASSSSGGRYNEQFF